This TCR beta chain appears in the sequencing data of a study of blood T cell repertoires in COVID-19. In the study overall: Spain, Italy and the United States supplied samples that represented acute and convalescent COVID-19. Nucleic acid was either cDNA or gDNA, and it came from T cells, B-cell-depleted T cells, or PBMCs.

In the authors' methods: Amplification of reference gene primers provided the estimated nucleated cell counts. The method was immunoSEQ multiplex PCR; TCRdb's version includes in-frame clones alone and lacks a portion of them. V, J and clone size are taken as reported in that table, and D and trimming were inferred from the DNA itself. The table has 62,000 or so clones, approximately 80% seen once. Seattle researchers signed up patients amid active infection and tracked them longitudinally. This sequence originates from a man aged 60 to 69 with COVID-19, enrolled during active disease. The specimen sequenced was peripheral blood.

CDR3 protein: CASSRGDLSSGNTIYF. CDR3 DNA sequence: TGTGCCAGCAGCCGGGGGGACTTGAGCTCTGGAAACACCATATATTTT. J is TRBJ1-3 and V is TRBV7-4; D might be TRBD1 (5 bases). This CDR3 region has 16 residues. Trimming removed 5 bases from V and 0 bases from J, with 14 bases in between. Per the germline V gene, CDR1 is SGHVT and CDR2 is SQSDAQ.